The 22 T cell receptor beta chains in this list originate from one sample, sequenced in a study of T-cell reconstitution after alpha-beta-depleted transplantation in children. Construction of the TCRbeta library involved unique molecular identifiers. TCRdb fed the PCR reads into MiXCR, producing one record per CDR3 protein. Of a few hundred thousand distinct CDR3 sequences in the sample, over 20% were seen once. Sequencing was performed on PBMCs, taken before TCRalphabeta/CD19-depleted stem cell transplant. All receptors derive from a boy younger than two with Wiskott-Aldrich syndrome, due to receive a stem cell transplant.

V and J are TRBV7-8 and TRBJ2-1; 9 bases agree with TRBD2. Germline loops: CDR1 SGHVS, CDR2 FQNEAQ. V lost 5 bases and J lost 9; bases outside the gene matches: 11. This CDR3 is built from 15 residues. This chain's CDR3 is CASSRGLAGKSEQFF. CDR3 in DNA: TGTGCCAGCAGCCGAGGCCTAGCGGGAAAGTCTGAGCAGTTCTTC.

This clonotype has just a few counts. The V call is TRBV7-9, the J call TRBJ1-5; maybe TRBD1 (5 bases). V was shortened by 3 bases and J by 12 bases, with 15 bases between the two germline ends. The CDR3 sequence is 13 residues long. Germline CDR1 and CDR2: SEHNR and FQNEAQ (reference sequence). The CDR3 bases are TGTGCCAGCAGCTTGACCTCAGGGAAAGGCCAGCATTTT. Protein product: CASSLTSGKGQHF.

The V call is TRBV7-2, the J call TRBJ2-1, with TRBD1 identical over 8 bases. CDR1 is SGHTA, CDR2 FQGNSA, per germline. J was trimmed by 2 bases and V by 5 bases; bases with no gene match: 5. The CDR3 totals 15 residues. As DNA, the CDR3 is TGTGCCAGCAGCCCAGGGGGCGGTACCTACAATGAGCAGTTCTTC. This encodes CASSPGGGTYNEQFF.

This clonotype came up a few times. For the CDR3, the DNA is TGTGCCAGCAGCTTAGGAGGGCCGGCCTACGAGCAGTACTTC. Its protein product is CASSLGGPAYEQYF. The V gene is TRBV7-6, the J gene TRBJ2-7, with D maybe TRBD2 (5 bases). This CDR3 has 14 amino acids. V dropped 1 base and J dropped 2 bases, with 9 bases sitting between them. Germline loops: CDR1 SGHVS, CDR2 FNYEAQ.

This clonotype has only a few counts. The J gene is TRBJ2-5, the V gene TRBV24-1; possible D gene TRBD2, 6 bases. The CDR3 is made up of 17 amino acids. The germline V and J ends were trimmed by 0 bases and 5 bases, with 18 bases remaining between them. Looked up from germline, CDR1 is KGHDR and CDR2 is SFDVKD. The CDR3 protein is CATSDLQVADPKETQYF. CDR3 sequence (DNA): TGTGCCACCAGTGATTTGCAGGTAGCGGACCCAAAGGAGACCCAGTACTTC.

This clonotype turned up a few times. The V call is TRBV5-1, the J call TRBJ2-1; 7 bases align to TRBD2. CDR1 is SGHRS, CDR2 YFSETQ, per germline. The CDR3 has 14 amino acids. With 0 bases clipped from V and 8 bases from J, the junction kept 5 bases outside the gene matches. CDR3 sequence (DNA): TGCGCCAGCAGCTTGGATAGACTAGCCCATGAGCAGTTCTTC. This sequence encodes CASSLDRLAHEQFF.

The J gene is TRBJ2-1, the V gene TRBV5-1; D perhaps matches TRBD2 (5 bases). This CDR3 is built from 16 residues. Trimming stripped 0 bases from V and 6 bases from J, with 16 bases between. Germline assignment: CDR1 SGHRS and CDR2 YFSETQ. The CDR3 sequence is CASSLAGGPLGNEQFF. CDR3 in DNA: TGCGCCAGCAGCTTGGCCGGAGGTCCCTTGGGCAATGAGCAGTTCTTC.

To note about this clonotype: At one end the junction does not follow the germline gene, possibly because of a read error. The chain recombines TRBV12-3 or TRBV12-4 with TRBJ1-1; D is unclear. This CDR3 has 16 amino acids. CDR3 nucleotides: TGTGCCAGCAATTTAGGGTCAGCGTGGGTGAACACTGAAGCTTTCTTT. Amino acids: CASNLGSAWVNTEAFF.

The gene calls are TRBV28 and TRBJ2-1, with D tentatively TRBD1 (7 bases). CDR3 size: 14 residues. CDR1 and CDR2 from the germline V gene are MDHEN and SYDVKM. Trimming took 5 bases from V and 5 from J, leaving 13 bases between them. The chain's CDR3 is CASSAGQPNNEQFF. CDR3 in DNA: TGTGCCAGCAGTGCGGGACAGCCTAACAATGAGCAGTTCTTC.

The rearrangement joins TRBV20-1 to TRBJ1-2, with D unresolved. The germline V and J ends were trimmed by 1 base and 0 bases, with 6 bases remaining between them. Germline V gene sequence: CDR1 DFQATT, CDR2 SNEGSKA (reference sequence). The CDR3 has 13 amino acids. For the CDR3, the DNA is TGCAGTGCTAGAGGACCAGCTAACTATGGCTACACCTTC. Translating it yields CSARGPANYGYTF.

This clonotype was seen more than once but under ten times. The rearrangement uses TRBV6-1 and TRBJ2-2; 9 bases match TRBD1. The CDR3 loop spans 15 amino acids. V was pared by 6 bases and J by 6 bases, with 8 bases of the junction left unmatched. Germline CDR1 MNHNS, CDR2 SASEGT. The CDR3 DNA reads TGTGCCAGCAGCCGTCGACAGGGGGGGTCCGGGGAGCTGTTTTTT. Translated: CASSRRQGGSGELFF.

V and J are TRBV5-1 and TRBJ2-7, with 7 positions matching TRBD2. The CDR3 contains 14 residues. Trimming at V came to 0 bases and at J to 7 bases, leaving 7 bases not matched to a gene. Germline V gene data show CDR1 as SGHRS and CDR2 as YFSETQ. Here the CDR3 DNA reads TGCGCCAGCAGCTTGGCCACGGGAGGTCAAGAGCAGTACTTC. It is translated as CASSLATGGQEQYF.

The rearrangement links TRBV10-2 to TRBJ2-7; 7 nucleotides align to TRBD2. V was clipped by 4 bases and J by 6 bases; unmatched bases: 15. There are 16 residues in the CDR3. CDR1 WSHSY and CDR2 SAAADI come from the germline V gene. The CDR3 loop reads CASSVIGERGVSEQYF. The CDR3 nucleotides read TGCGCCAGCAGTGTTATCGGGGAGCGGGGCGTGAGCGAGCAGTACTTC.

CDR3 protein: CASSTPSGSTDTQYF. CDR3 sequence (DNA): TGTGCCAGCAGTACTCCTAGCGGGAGCACAGATACGCAGTATTTT. The rearrangement joins TRBV6-5 to TRBJ2-3; 8 positions match TRBD2. V lost 5 bases and J lost 0; bases outside the gene matches: 4. CDR1 is MNHEY, CDR2 SVGAGI, per germline. The CDR3 spans 15 residues.

The chain carries TRBV7-9 and TRBJ2-7; tentative D call: TRBD2 (6 bases). V shed 3 bases and J shed 3 bases, with 12 bases lying between them. The CDR3 runs 14 residues. Germline V gene lookup returns CDR1 SEHNR and CDR2 FQNEAQ (reference sequence). The CDR3 protein is CASSFGGGFYEQYF. CDR3 coding DNA: TGTGCCAGCAGCTTCGGGGGAGGCTTCTACGAGCAGTACTTC.

This clonotype has just a few counts. The J gene is TRBJ2-7, the V gene TRBV20-1; 7 nucleotides line up with TRBD1. CDR1 DFQATT and CDR2 SNEGSKA come from the germline V gene (reference sequence). This CDR3 is built from 13 residues. V was pared by 5 bases and J by 3 bases, with 7 bases of the junction left unmatched. The CDR3 here is CSASTGTDYEQYF. The CDR3 DNA reads TGCAGTGCTTCTACAGGGACAGACTACGAGCAGTACTTC.

This clonotype was recorded many times. The chain links TRBV7-2 to TRBJ2-2; D gene unclear. CDR3 length: 16 residues. Germline CDR1 reads SGHTA; CDR2 reads FQGNSA. V was cut by 1 base and J by 0 bases, with 9 bases left in between. The CDR3 is CASSLESAANTGELFF. DNA for the CDR3: TGTGCCAGCAGCTTAGAGTCTGCCGCGAACACCGGGGAGCTGTTTTTT.

This clonotype was seen only a few times. Here the CDR3 DNA reads TGTGCCAGCAGTTACCCCGGGACAGGGAGAACTGGAAACACCATATATTTT. This gives the protein CASSYPGTGRTGNTIYF. The V call is TRBV6-5, the J call TRBJ1-3, with TRBD1 matching 9 bases. With V trimmed by 2 bases and J by 2 bases, 7 bases remained unmatched. Per the germline V gene, CDR1 is MNHEY and CDR2 is SVGAGI. This CDR3 has 17 amino acids.

The chain recombines TRBV7-9 with TRBJ2-1; 7 bases fit TRBD2. Germline V gene data show CDR1 as SEHNR and CDR2 as FQNEAQ (reference sequence). V shed 5 bases and J 2 bases; nucleotides not matched to a gene: 9. The CDR3 loop spans 16 amino acids. CDR3 sequence (DNA): TGTGCCAGCAGCCCCGTTGGGGGACTAACCTACAATGAGCAGTTCTTC. Protein sequence: CASSPVGGLTYNEQFF.

This clonotype was seen only a few times. The chain is built from TRBV6-1 and TRBJ1-6; D unclear. The CDR3 sequence is 14 residues long. Trimming removed 6 bases at V and 8 bases at J, with 14 bases between. In germline, CDR1 is MNHNS, CDR2 SASEGT. The CDR3 loop reads CASSPGEIYSPLHF. The CDR3 coding sequence is TGTGCCAGCAGCCCAGGAGAGATATATTCACCCCTCCACTTT.

This clonotype has more than one count but fewer than ten. This chain joins TRBV29-1 and TRBJ2-1; TRBD2 aligns across 11 bases. Germline V gene data show CDR1 as SQVTM and CDR2 as ANQGSEA. J was trimmed by 7 bases and V by 6 bases; bases with no gene match: 14. The CDR3 consists of 16 residues. CDR3 nucleotide sequence: TGCAGCGTCGCCAGCGCTAGCGGGAGGAGAAGGAATGAGCAGTTCTTC. Protein product: CSVASASGRRRNEQFF.

This clonotype has more than one count but fewer than ten. This chain connects TRBV12-3 or TRBV12-4 to TRBJ1-1; 7 nucleotides line up with TRBD1. The CDR3 covers 13 residues. V shed 6 bases and J 1 base; nucleotides not matched to a gene: 2. The CDR3 loop is CASRNRGNTEAFF. The DNA for the CDR3 is TGTGCCAGCAGAAACAGGGGGAACACTGAAGCTTTCTTT.